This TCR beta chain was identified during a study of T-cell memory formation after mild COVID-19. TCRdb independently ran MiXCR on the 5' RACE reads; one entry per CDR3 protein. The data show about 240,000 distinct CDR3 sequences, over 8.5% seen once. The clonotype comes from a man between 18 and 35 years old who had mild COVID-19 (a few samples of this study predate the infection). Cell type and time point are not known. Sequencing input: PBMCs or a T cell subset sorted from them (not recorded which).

The CDR3 region is CASSLVLTMGHNEQFF. The CDR3, as DNA: TGTGCCAGCAGCTTGGTACTAACAATGGGTCACAATGAGCAGTTCTTC. The J gene is TRBJ2-1, the V gene TRBV7-2; D unresolved. The V end lost 3 bases, the J end lost 5 bases, and 17 bases lay between the germline ends. This CDR3 is built from 16 residues. Germline CDR1 and CDR2: SGHTA and FQGNSA.